These 17 T cell receptor beta chains came from one sample sequenced in a study of shared clonotypes between healthy human individuals. Sequencing used immunoSEQ multiplex PCR; TCRdb keeps in-frame clones, though not all of them. The sample lists some 350,000 clones, 74% occurring once. The sequenced material came from memory CD4+ T cells sorted from blood. The subset denotes: CD45RA-negative fraction. All receptors derive from a man aged 30 to 39 in good health.

The rearrangement uses TRBV9 and TRBJ2-1; D unclear. Trimming took 3 bases from V and 0 from J, leaving 13 bases between them. Germline V gene sequence: CDR1 SGDLS, CDR2 YYNGEE. This CDR3 spans 16 amino acids. CDR3 nucleotide sequence: TGTGCCAGCAGCGGTTATGCTCTTAGCTCCTACAATGAGCAGTTCTTC. Protein product: CASSGYALSSYNEQFF.

This clone was counted once. V is TRBV5-4 and J is TRBJ2-1; 8 nucleotides agree with TRBD2. V shed 4 bases and J 9 bases; nucleotides not matched to a gene: 6. The CDR3 is made up of 13 amino acids. Germline loops: CDR1 SGHNT, CDR2 YYREEE (reference sequence). CDR3 DNA sequence: TGTGCCAGCAGCCAAGTAAGCGGGGGTGAGCAGTTCTTC. Its protein product is CASSQVSGGEQFF.

The chain is built from TRBV27 and TRBJ1-2; a possible D gene is TRBD1 (6 bases). The germline gives CDR1 MNHEY, CDR2 SMNVEV (reference sequence). The CDR3 is made up of 14 amino acids. V was clipped by 6 bases and J by 3 bases, with 14 bases between them. CDR3 sequence reads: CASRNLPGDYGYTF. In nucleotides, the CDR3 is TGTGCCAGCAGAAACCTGCCAGGGGACTATGGCTACACCTTC.

This clone came up once. The rearrangement uses TRBV18 and TRBJ2-7; perhaps TRBD1 as D (5 bases). V was pared by 5 bases and J by 6 bases, with 11 bases between. The CDR3 is 12 amino acids. Germline V CDR1 and CDR2: KGHSH, LQKENI. CDR3 region: CASSGGQGEQYF. The CDR3 DNA is TGTGCCAGCTCAGGTGGGCAGGGCGAGCAGTACTTC.

A single count supports this clone. The V gene is TRBV5-1, the J gene TRBJ2-6, with D possibly being TRBD1 (6 bases). The germline V and J ends were trimmed by 10 bases and 3 bases, with 14 bases remaining between them. Germline V gene sequence: CDR1 SGHRS, CDR2 YFSETQ. The CDR3 spans 14 residues. CDR3 DNA: TGCGCCTCCCGGCAGGGGTTTGGGGCCAACGTCCTGACTTTC. Protein product: CASRQGFGANVLTF.

The CDR3, as DNA: TGTGCCAGCAGCCGGGGACTAGCGAGCGGAGAGGGCATTCAGTACTTC. Encoded protein: CASSRGLASGEGIQYF. The chain joins TRBV14 to TRBJ2-4; 10 bases match TRBD2. V was clipped by 4 bases and J by 9 bases; unmatched bases: 12. Looked up from germline, CDR1 is SGHDN and CDR2 is FVKESK. This CDR3 comprises 16 residues.

The chain uses TRBV18 and TRBJ2-1, with 12 nucleotides matching TRBD2. The V gene end was trimmed by 3 bases and the J gene end by 9 bases; junction bases not matched to a gene: 6. The CDR3 sequence is 15 residues long. CDR1 KGHSH and CDR2 LQKENI come from the germline V gene. For the CDR3, the DNA is TGTGCCAGCTCACCCGTACCGACTAGCGGGGGTGAGCAGTTCTTC. It encodes CASSPVPTSGGEQFF.

The chain uses TRBV18 and TRBJ1-2; no reliable D call. This CDR3 spans 14 amino acids. Germline CDR1 KGHSH, CDR2 LQKENI. The V and J ends lost 2 bases and 4 bases respectively, with 11 bases between them. CDR3: CASSPTEDGYGYTF. In DNA form, the CDR3 reads TGTGCCAGCTCACCAACTGAGGATGGCTATGGCTACACCTTC.

The V and J genes are TRBV7-9 and TRBJ2-1; 11 bases map to TRBD1. The germline gives CDR1 SEHNR, CDR2 FQNEAQ (reference sequence). This CDR3 has 16 amino acids. With 4 bases clipped from V and 8 bases from J, the junction kept 10 bases outside the gene matches. The CDR3 is CASSSWTGGVVYEQFF. CDR3 nucleotides: TGTGCCAGCAGCTCCTGGACAGGGGGCGTAGTATATGAGCAGTTCTTC.

The rearrangement uses TRBV6-1 and TRBJ2-1, with 7 nucleotides matching TRBD2. The V gene end was trimmed by 5 bases and the J gene end by 0 bases; junction bases not matched to a gene: 4. The CDR3 sequence is 15 residues long. Per the germline V gene, CDR1 is MNHNS and CDR2 is SASEGT. CDR3 bases: TGTGCCAGCAGTTCTAGCGGAACCTCCTACAATGAGCAGTTCTTC. As protein: CASSSSGTSYNEQFF.

Only a few counts were recorded for this clone. The chain has TRBV6-6 and TRBJ1-4; tentative D call: TRBD1 (5 bases). The CDR3 spans 16 residues. The germline CDR1 and CDR2 sequences are MNHNY and SVGAGI (reference sequence). Trimming cost V 4 bases and J 0 bases, with 12 bases left between them. CDR3 region: CASSSPSRATNEKLFF. The CDR3 nucleotides are TGTGCCAGCAGTTCCCCCAGCAGGGCAACTAATGAAAAACTGTTTTTT.

The V and J genes are TRBV10-3 and TRBJ2-1; TRBD2 matches 7 bases. CDR1 is ENHRY and CDR2 is SYGVKD in the germline V gene. Losses at the gene ends were 5 bases for V and 5 bases for J; bases not matched to a gene: 18. CDR3 length: 18 residues. CDR3 in DNA: TGTGCCATCAGTCATCACTACCCGGGAGCTAGCGGAGACAATGAGCAGTTCTTC. Protein sequence: CAISHHYPGASGDNEQFF.

This chain uses TRBV10-3 with TRBJ2-7; no clear D. Deletions cut 3 bases from V and 5 bases from J, with 8 bases between. The CDR3 is made up of 12 amino acids. Germline CDR1 ENHRY, CDR2 SYGVKD. The CDR3 bases are TGTGCCATCAGTGACTCCTACGACGAGCAGTACTTC. Translation gives CAISDSYDEQYF.

The rearrangement uses TRBV9 and TRBJ1-1, with D hard to call. The ends were cut back, 0 bases at V and 5 bases at J, with 17 bases in the middle. The CDR3 has 16 amino acids. CDR1 is SGDLS, CDR2 YYNGEE, per germline. CDR3 in DNA: TGTGCCAGCAGCGTAGCTGTTGGGGTTAGTTCGACTGAAGCTTTCTTT. Translating gives CASSVAVGVSSTEAFF.

The rearrangement links TRBV6-6 to TRBJ2-5; TRBD1 aligns across 8 bases. CDR3 length equals 14 residues. Looked up from germline, CDR1 is MNHNY and CDR2 is SVGAGI (reference sequence). The V and J ends lost 5 bases and 2 bases, in that order; junction bases with no gene match: 4. CDR3 residues: CASSRQGRQETQYF. In DNA form, the CDR3 reads TGTGCCAGCAGTCGACAGGGGCGGCAAGAGACCCAGTACTTC.

The rearrangement joins TRBV5-4 to TRBJ1-1; D remains ambiguous. The germline V and J ends were trimmed by 6 bases and 1 base, with 10 bases remaining between them. CDR1 SGHNT and CDR2 YYREEE come from the germline V gene (reference sequence). CDR3 size: 13 residues. CDR3 loop: CASTYLENTEAFF. Here the CDR3 DNA reads TGTGCCAGCACCTATTTGGAGAACACTGAAGCTTTCTTT. The complete variable domain, with remaining parts taken from reference TRBV5-4 and TRBJ1-1, reads ETGVTQSPTHLIKTRGQQVTLRCSSQSGHNTVSWYQQALGQGPQFIFQYYREEENGRGNFPPRFSGLQFPNYSSELNVNALELDDSALYLCASTYLENTEAFFGQGTRLTVV.

The chain has TRBV5-1 and TRBJ2-1; tentatively, D is TRBD1 (7 bases). CDR1 and CDR2 (germline): SGHRS, YFSETQ. This CDR3 has 16 residues. Trimming removed 3 bases from V and 0 bases from J, with 13 bases in between. In DNA, the CDR3 is TGCGCCAGCAGCTCGGGGGACAGCAGCTCCTACAATGAGCAGTTCTTC. Amino acid sequence: CASSSGDSSSYNEQFF.